This T cell receptor beta chain is drawn from a study of identical twins. This clonotype was seen only a few times. In TCRdb, the 5' RACE reads were re-called with MiXCR into one record per CDR3 protein. The sample contains under 300,000 distinct CDR3 sequences, more than 13% of which appear only once. From germline, CDR1 is SNHLY and CDR2 FYNNEI. This CDR3 has 13 amino acids. V gave up 5 bases and J gave up 1 base, with 8 bases separating them. The sequence came from a woman under 30 in good health. V and J are TRBV2 and TRBJ1-1; D call uncertain. Sample: memory (CD45RO+) T cells sorted from blood. CDR3 coding DNA: TGTGCCAGCAGTATAGACCCGAACACTGAAGCTTTCTTT. This codes for CASSIDPNTEAFF.